The 21 T cell receptor beta chains reported below all come from one sample, sequenced in a study of OX40 agonist ivuxolimab in advanced cancers. Repertoires were generated with immunoSEQ multiplex PCR, while TCRdb's copy carries only in-frame clones and drops some. The data contain roughly 41,000 clones, around four fifths of them seen just once; the ten biggest clones take up less than 45%. Specimen: CD4+ or CD8+ T cells sorted from blood, collected in a trial of the OX40 agonist ivuxolimab. The receptors derive from an adult with an advanced solid tumor such as melanoma, head and neck, liver or kidney cancer.

This chain connects TRBV18 to TRBJ1-5; D possibly corresponds to TRBD1 (5 bases). CDR1 is KGHSH and CDR2 is LQKENI in the germline V gene. CDR3 size: 14 residues. V was pared by 2 bases and J by 5 bases, with 10 bases between. This CDR3 reads CASSPSRGDQPQHF. CDR3 DNA: TGTGCCAGCTCACCATCCCGAGGGGATCAGCCCCAGCATTTT.

This clone was counted a single time. The chain has TRBV2 and TRBJ2-1; TRBD2 matches 7 bases. The J segment lost 0 bases and the V segment lost 7 bases, leaving 3 bases of the junction unmatched. The germline V gene encodes CDR1 SNHLY and CDR2 FYNNEI. CDR3 size: 14 residues. The CDR3 sequence is CASMGGSSYNEQFF. DNA for the CDR3: TGTGCCAGCATGGGGGGGAGCTCCTACAATGAGCAGTTCTTC.

The chain joins TRBV4-1 to TRBJ1-1, with D hard to call. Germline CDR1 and CDR2: MGHRA and YSYEKL. The ends were cut back, 2 bases at V and 6 bases at J, with 13 bases in the middle. The CDR3 covers 14 residues. For the CDR3, the DNA is TGCGCCAGCAGCCAACAGTCGAGAGACGCTGAAGCTTTCTTT. As protein: CASSQQSRDAEAFF.

The chain employs TRBV2 and TRBJ2-7; D call uncertain. The CDR3 has 12 residues. CDR1 is SNHLY and CDR2 is FYNNEI in the germline V gene. With 5 bases removed from V and 5 bases from J, the gap between germline ends came to 10 bases. CDR3: CASSPGHDEQYF. The CDR3 bases are TGTGCCAGCAGTCCCGGGCACGACGAGCAGTACTTC.

The genes are TRBV2 and TRBJ1-2; D is ambiguous. The CDR3 spans 13 residues. Germline V lookup: CDR1 SNHLY, CDR2 FYNNEI. With 6 bases removed from V and 8 bases from J, the gap between germline ends came to 16 bases. DNA for the CDR3: TGTGCCAGCAGCTGGCAGTCCAATTGGGGCTACACCTTC. It translates to CASSWQSNWGYTF.

J is TRBJ2-7 and V is TRBV7-9; D is uncertain. Germline lookup yields CDR1 SEHNR and CDR2 FQNEAQ (reference sequence). V shed 1 base and J shed 1 base, with 8 bases lying between them. The CDR3 contains 14 residues. CDR3 region: CASSLGADSYEQYF. Here the CDR3 DNA reads TGTGCCAGCAGCTTAGGGGCCGATTCCTACGAGCAGTACTTC.

J is TRBJ2-7 and V is TRBV9; D possibly corresponds to TRBD2 (6 bases). In germline, CDR1 is SGDLS, CDR2 YYNGEE. The CDR3 runs to 12 residues. V was cut by 3 bases and J by 3 bases, with 7 bases left in between. This chain's CDR3 is CASSAEGYEQYF. The CDR3 DNA is TGTGCCAGCAGCGCGGAGGGCTACGAGCAGTACTTC.

The chain links TRBV19 to TRBJ2-5, with D tentatively TRBD1 (6 bases). Germline CDR1 is LNHDA and CDR2 is SQIVND (reference sequence). The V gene lost 5 bases and the J gene lost 3 bases, with 16 bases spanning the gap. This CDR3 has 15 amino acids. The CDR3 DNA is TGTGCCAGTAGTGGGATCAGGGGAGTGGAAGAGACCCAGTACTTC. Translated, it gives CASSGIRGVEETQYF.

The sample holds one count of this clone. J is TRBJ1-5 and V is TRBV6-1, with D unresolved. CDR3 length equals 12 residues. The V and J ends lost 6 bases and 6 bases respectively, with 9 bases between them. CDR1 MNHNS and CDR2 SASEGT come from the germline V gene. The CDR3 here is CASSGLGQPQHF. DNA of the CDR3: TGTGCCAGCAGCGGCCTCGGTCAGCCCCAGCATTTT.

In its sample, this clone was seen once. The chain is built from TRBV19 and TRBJ1-5; D call uncertain. The CDR3 totals 19 residues. V was clipped by 7 bases and J by 0 bases, with 25 bases between them. Germline loops: CDR1 LNHDA, CDR2 SQIVND (reference sequence). Here the CDR3 reads CASTPEEAGRGLSNQPQHF. The CDR3 DNA follows: TGTGCCAGTACCCCCGAGGAGGCGGGCCGAGGACTTAGCAATCAGCCCCAGCATTTT. Full variable domain (rest looked up from reference TRBV19 and TRBJ1-5): DGGITQSPKYLFRKEGQNVTLSCEQNLNHDAMYWYRQDPGQGLRLIYYSQIVNDFQKGDIAEGYSVSREKKESFPLTVTSAQKNPTAFYLCASTPEEAGRGLSNQPQHFGDGTRLSIL.

Only one count was recorded for this clone. V is TRBV11-2 and J is TRBJ1-2; unclear D gene. CDR1 SGHAT and CDR2 FQNNGV come from the germline V gene. The V gene lost 3 bases and the J gene lost 2 bases, with 7 bases spanning the gap. This CDR3 is 13 amino acids long. The CDR3 is CASSFRPNYGYTF. The CDR3 DNA reads as TGTGCCAGCAGCTTTCGTCCCAACTATGGCTACACCTTC.

V gene TRBV29-1 combines with J gene TRBJ1-5; unclear D gene. Deletions cut 7 bases from V and 5 bases from J, with 15 bases between. Germline loops: CDR1 SQVTM, CDR2 ANQGSEA. The length of the CDR3 is 13 residues. CDR3 in amino acids: CSAASAVDQPQHF. The CDR3 DNA reads TGCAGCGCCGCGTCGGCGGTGGATCAGCCCCAGCATTTT.

There are a few counts of this clone. The CDR3 here is CASSGEPGQVVYEQYF. The CDR3 coding sequence is TGTGCCAGCAGTGGGGAACCGGGACAGGTGGTCTACGAGCAGTACTTC. The chain recombines TRBV6-1 with TRBJ2-7; 8 bases map to TRBD1. Trimming cost V 4 bases and J 3 bases; bases outside gene matches: 11. This CDR3 region has 16 residues. The V gene's germline CDR1 is MNHNS and CDR2 SASEGT.

V usage is TRBV7-9 and J usage is TRBJ2-1; TRBD2 matches at 10 bases. The ends lost 6 bases at V and 0 bases at J; junction bases unmatched: 11. Germline CDR1 SEHNR, CDR2 FQNEAQ (reference sequence). There are 18 residues in the CDR3. The CDR3 coding sequence is TGTGCCAGCAGACCAACGACTACTAGCGGGGTCTCCTACAATGAGCAGTTCTTC. This sequence encodes CASRPTTTSGVSYNEQFF.

The V call is TRBV15, the J call TRBJ1-1, with 10 positions matching TRBD1. Germline lookup yields CDR1 LNHNV and CDR2 YYDKDF (reference sequence). The CDR3 sequence is 15 residues long. V lost 1 base, J lost 5 bases, and 4 bases stayed unmatched. The CDR3 DNA follows: TGTGCCACCAGCAGAGTGGACAGGGGGAATACTGAAGCTTTCTTT. This codes for CATSRVDRGNTEAFF.

This rearrangement joins TRBV9 to TRBJ2-2; 7 bases align to TRBD2. The germline CDR1 and CDR2 sequences are SGDLS and YYNGEE. The CDR3 covers 16 residues. V lost 3 bases and J lost 0; bases outside the gene matches: 5. CDR3 in DNA: TGTGCCAGCAGCGGAGAAAGCGGGGCGAACACCGGGGAGCTGTTTTTT. Residues: CASSGESGANTGELFF.

This chain links TRBV7-2 with TRBJ2-1; D uncertain. With 0 bases removed from V and 7 bases from J, the gap between germline ends came to 10 bases. Germline CDR1 is SGHTA and CDR2 is FQGNSA. The CDR3 contains 14 residues. The chain's CDR3 is CASSLAHGLNEQFF. The CDR3 region has the DNA TGTGCCAGCAGCTTAGCTCATGGGTTGAATGAGCAGTTCTTC.

Comment on this clone: At one end the junction does not follow the germline gene, possibly because of a read error. Distinct nucleotide sequences in the sample also encode this CDR3. The chain links TRBV29-1 to TRBJ2-3; the match to TRBD2 covers 7 bases. Looked up from germline, CDR1 is SQVTM and CDR2 is ANQGSEA. The CDR3 totals 11 residues. The DNA of the CDR3 is TGCAGCGTCGATCGGGGGGATACGCAATATTTT. Its protein is CSVDRGDTQYF.

In DNA form, the CDR3 reads TGTGCCAGCTCACTGCAGGGCGGAGCCGGCACAGATACGCAGTATTTT. This gives the protein CASSLQGGAGTDTQYF. This sequence joins TRBV18 and TRBJ2-3; possibly TRBD1 for D (5 bases). The CDR3 has 16 amino acids. The germline gives CDR1 KGHSH, CDR2 LQKENI. Trimming stripped 4 bases from V and 1 base from J, with 15 bases between.

The sample holds a few counts of this clone. This chain joins TRBV20-1 and TRBJ1-5; no clear D gene. The CDR3 extends over 11 amino acids. From germline, CDR1 is DFQATT and CDR2 SNEGSKA (reference sequence). The V and J ends lost 3 bases and 11 bases respectively, with 11 bases between them. The CDR3: CSASSARAQHF. Here the CDR3 DNA reads TGCAGTGCTAGCTCCGCGAGGGCCCAGCATTTT.

The gene calls are TRBV5-1 and TRBJ2-7, with D tentatively TRBD2 (6 bases). This CDR3 is 14 amino acids long. Germline V gene sequence: CDR1 SGHRS, CDR2 YFSETQ. The V end was cut by 2 bases, the J end by 7 bases, with 16 bases between. CDR3 nucleotide sequence: TGCGCCAGCAGCTTAGGGGACTTCCTAAAAGAGCAGTACTTC. This gives the protein CASSLGDFLKEQYF.